The clone carrying this T cell receptor (beta chain) has only a few counts. Its target is not known. This entry is derived from a study of cytomegalovirus exposure and HLA in healthy donors. Regarding the study as a whole: Across donors, sequencing depth was assumed by presence/absence analyses to be roughly uniform. TCR beta chain V- and J-gene trimming was linked, in a later analysis, to a missense variant in DCLRE1C. Accurate prediction of most subjects' HLA-A and HLA-B alleles from TCR beta sequences was reported. Compared with the approximately 700-donor mean, an Asian-associated ancestry cluster reportedly had fewer N-insertions, according to a later analysis.

PCR involved 60 Vbeta and 13 Jbeta primers. The table came from immunoSEQ multiplex PCR; TCRdb's copy has only in-frame clones and leaves some out. The data hold under 150,000 clones, with more than 70% observed a single time. Losses at the gene ends were 4 bases for V and 6 bases for J; bases not matched to a gene: 7. The germline gives CDR1 MGHRA, CDR2 YSYEKL. CDR3 size: 15 residues. Material: PBMCs. The chain recombines TRBV4-1 with TRBJ2-1; 9 bases fit TRBD1. The TCR originated in a woman in her forties or fifties in good health and CMV-seronegative. The CDR3 DNA reads as TGCGCCAGCAGCCGAAGCGGGACAGGGATCAATGAGCAGTTCTTC. Protein: CASSRSGTGINEQFF.